Below, 15 T cell receptor beta chains from the same sample are listed, as sequenced in a study of cytomegalovirus exposure and HLA in healthy donors. The PCR ran on 60 Vbeta and 13 Jbeta primers. Libraries were prepared by immunoSEQ multiplex PCR; TCRdb keeps only in-frame clonotypes and omits some of them. Among about 200,000 clones listed, 70% to 80% were seen once. The sample taken for sequencing was PBMCs. These receptor sequences come from a male donor in good health and CMV-seropositive.

V and J are TRBV5-4 and TRBJ2-5; 12 positions match TRBD1. The CDR3 contains 15 residues. CDR1 and CDR2 (germline): SGHNT, YYREEE (reference sequence). Unmatched junction bases numbered 2, after V lost 4 bases and J lost 1 base. The CDR3 DNA is TGTGCCAGCAGCCTGGGACAGGGGGCCCAAGAGACCCAGTACTTC. It translates to CASSLGQGAQETQYF.

The V call is TRBV15, the J call TRBJ1-3; D call uncertain. The CDR3 has 15 amino acids. Trimming removed 3 bases at V and 3 bases at J, with 12 bases between. From germline, CDR1 is LNHNV and CDR2 YYDKDF (reference sequence). CDR3 DNA: TGTGCCACCAGCAGTAGCTATAGTAGTGGAAACACCATATATTTT. Translating it yields CATSSSYSSGNTIYF.

The chain has TRBV25-1 and TRBJ1-2, with TRBD1 matching 7 bases. Germline V gives CDR1 MGHDK, CDR2 SYGVNS. This CDR3 spans 15 amino acids. The V gene end was trimmed by 3 bases and the J gene end by 5 bases; junction bases not matched to a gene: 9. The CDR3 protein is CASSEIGTVNYGYTF. The CDR3 DNA sequence: TGTGCCAGCAGTGAGATTGGGACAGTGAATTATGGCTACACCTTC.

The gene calls are TRBV7-9 and TRBJ1-4; 8 bases are shared with TRBD1. V was pared by 5 bases and J by 5 bases, with 7 bases of the junction left unmatched. The germline V gene encodes CDR1 SEHNR and CDR2 FQNEAQ (reference sequence). This CDR3 has 15 residues. The CDR3 loop reads CASSLVGQGNEKLFF. As DNA, the CDR3 is TGTGCCAGCAGCCTCGTCGGACAGGGAAATGAAAAACTGTTTTTT.

V gene TRBV29-1 combines with J gene TRBJ2-7; D unresolved. The CDR3 is made up of 11 amino acids. Germline V lookup: CDR1 SQVTM, CDR2 ANQGSEA. The V end was cut by 4 bases, the J end by 2 bases, with 6 bases between. CDR3 loop: CSVGAAYEQYF. CDR3 sequence (DNA): TGCAGCGTTGGGGCAGCCTACGAGCAGTACTTC.

The chain couples TRBV28 to TRBJ2-5, with D maybe TRBD1 (6 bases). The CDR3 sequence is 12 residues long. V lost 6 bases and J 7 bases, leaving 12 bases between the germline ends. CDR1 and CDR2 (germline): MDHEN, SYDVKM. CDR3 sequence: CASSTTGGTQYF. In DNA form, the CDR3 reads TGTGCCAGCAGCACGACAGGTGGGACCCAGTACTTC.

The chain has TRBV7-3 and TRBJ2-7; TRBD1 might be the D (5 bases). Trimming pared 5 bases from V and 7 bases from J, leaving 18 bases between. CDR1 and CDR2 from the germline V gene are SGHTA and FQGTGA. This CDR3 region has 14 residues. As DNA, the CDR3 is TGTGCCAGCAGCCCATCCGGGTCCCAGGGAGAGCAGTACTTC. This encodes CASSPSGSQGEQYF.

The gene calls are TRBV19 and TRBJ2-5, with 8 positions matching TRBD1. Losses at the gene ends were 5 bases for V and 4 bases for J; bases not matched to a gene: 12. The CDR3 loop spans 16 amino acids. Germline CDR1 is LNHDA and CDR2 is SQIVND (reference sequence). CDR3 loop: CASSPQGAGLLETQYF. CDR3 nucleotides: TGTGCCAGTAGTCCTCAGGGGGCCGGGTTGTTAGAGACCCAGTACTTC.

This clone turned up a few times. CDR3 in DNA: TGTGCCAGCAGTCCCAGGGAGGGCGCGAACACCGGGGAGCTGTTTTTT. This translates into CASSPREGANTGELFF. This chain uses TRBV6-6 with TRBJ2-2; 7 bases map to TRBD2. The trim removed 5 bases at V and 0 bases at J, leaving 6 bases unmatched. CDR3 length: 16 residues. From germline, CDR1 is MNHNY and CDR2 SVGAGI (reference sequence).

The chain joins TRBV19 to TRBJ1-4, with TRBD1 matching 8 bases. Trimming took 10 bases from V and 8 from J; bases not matched to a gene: 15. This CDR3 is built from 15 residues. Germline CDR1 and CDR2: LNHDA and SQIVND (reference sequence). Here the CDR3 DNA reads TGTGCCACCTCCCCCTCGACAGGGGAAACAGAAAAACTGTTTTTT. Protein sequence: CATSPSTGETEKLFF.

The CDR3 sequence is CASSLQTGGWTDTQYF. The CDR3 coding sequence is TGTGCCAGCAGCCTACAGACAGGAGGTTGGACAGATACGCAGTATTTT. The V gene is TRBV7-2, the J gene TRBJ2-3; TRBD1 might be the D (6 bases). The germline CDR1 and CDR2 sequences are SGHTA and FQGNSA. Trimming pared 5 bases from V and 3 bases from J, leaving 18 bases between. The length of the CDR3 is 16 residues.

J is TRBJ2-1 and V is TRBV5-4; 12 bases align to TRBD2. Germline CDR1 reads SGHNT; CDR2 reads YYREEE (reference sequence). V shed 0 bases and J 6 bases; nucleotides not matched to a gene: 4. The CDR3 has 16 residues. The CDR3 protein is CASSLELAGGPNEQFF. The CDR3 DNA reads as TGTGCCAGCAGCTTGGAGCTAGCGGGAGGGCCCAATGAGCAGTTCTTC.

The chain joins TRBV6-4 to TRBJ2-2; 7 nucleotides match TRBD2. Germline V gene sequence: CDR1 MRHNA, CDR2 SNTAGT. The trim removed 0 bases at V and 2 bases at J, leaving 12 bases unmatched. CDR3 length: 19 amino acids. Written as DNA, the CDR3 is TGTGCCAGCAGTGACTCTACAAGCGGGATTTCCCCTAACACCGGGGAGCTGTTTTTT. Translating it yields CASSDSTSGISPNTGELFF.

The chain uses TRBV5-4 and TRBJ1-2, with D maybe TRBD1 (6 bases). The length of the CDR3 is 15 residues. Trimming removed 3 bases from V and 8 bases from J, with 20 bases in between. Germline lookup yields CDR1 SGHNT and CDR2 YYREEE (reference sequence). CDR3 coding DNA: TGTGCCAGCAGCTCTGACAGGAGTTATCAAGGCGGCTACACCTTC. This encodes CASSSDRSYQGGYTF.

V and J are TRBV4-3 and TRBJ2-5; TRBD2 agrees at 8 bases. The end of the DNA is better explained by TRBJ2-7, so the J call may be wrong. CDR1 LGHNA and CDR2 YSLEER come from the germline V gene. This CDR3 has 14 residues. This chain's CDR3 is CASSHTSGYYEQYF. As DNA, the CDR3 is TGCGCCAGCAGCCACACTAGCGGATACTACGAGCAGTACTTC.